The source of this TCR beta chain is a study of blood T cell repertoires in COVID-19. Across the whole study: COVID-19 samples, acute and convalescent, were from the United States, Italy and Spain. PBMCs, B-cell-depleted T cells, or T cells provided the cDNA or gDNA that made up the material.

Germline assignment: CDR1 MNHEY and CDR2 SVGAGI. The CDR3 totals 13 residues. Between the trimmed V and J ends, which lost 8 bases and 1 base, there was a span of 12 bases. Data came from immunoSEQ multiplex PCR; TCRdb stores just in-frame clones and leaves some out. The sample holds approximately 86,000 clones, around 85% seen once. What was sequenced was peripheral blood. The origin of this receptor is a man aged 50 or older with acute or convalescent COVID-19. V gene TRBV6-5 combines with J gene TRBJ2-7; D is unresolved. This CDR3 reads CASHVASSYEQYF. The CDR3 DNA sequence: TGTGCCAGCCACGTGGCCAGTTCCTACGAGCAGTACTTC.